The 3 T cell receptor beta chains in this list originate from one sample, sequenced in a study of blood T cell repertoires in COVID-19. Profiling relied on immunoSEQ multiplex PCR, and the TCRdb table lists in-frame clones only, not all of them. Among 150,000 to 180,000 clones listed, about 83% were seen once. The sample comprised peripheral blood. These receptor sequences come from a woman aged 60 to 75 with COVID-19, enrolled during active disease.

The chain carries TRBV5-5 and TRBJ2-5; D might be TRBD2 (6 bases). Germline lookup yields CDR1 SGHKS and CDR2 YYEKEE (reference sequence). Trimming pared 0 bases from V and 5 bases from J, leaving 11 bases between. The CDR3 has 14 residues. The CDR3 DNA is TGTGCCAGCAGCTTGGCCGGGAGCGCGGAGACCCAGTACTTC. Its translation is CASSLAGSAETQYF.

The CDR3 region is CASSMEVWGGQPQHF. The CDR3 DNA reads TGTGCCAGTAGTATGGAAGTTTGGGGAGGACAGCCCCAGCATTTT. The chain has TRBV19 and TRBJ1-5, with D hard to call. The V gene's germline CDR1 is LNHDA and CDR2 SQIVND (reference sequence). This CDR3 has 15 residues. Trimming took off 3 bases at V and 7 bases at J, with 16 bases between the two ends.

This clone was seen a handful of times. V and J are TRBV5-5 and TRBJ1-2; no reliable D call. The CDR3 runs to 13 residues. The V gene lost 2 bases and the J gene lost 8 bases, with 13 bases spanning the gap. Germline V CDR1 and CDR2: SGHKS, YYEKEE (reference sequence). The DNA of the CDR3 is TGTGCCAGCAGCTTAGGAGGGTATGTCGGCTACACCTTC. Translating it yields CASSLGGYVGYTF.